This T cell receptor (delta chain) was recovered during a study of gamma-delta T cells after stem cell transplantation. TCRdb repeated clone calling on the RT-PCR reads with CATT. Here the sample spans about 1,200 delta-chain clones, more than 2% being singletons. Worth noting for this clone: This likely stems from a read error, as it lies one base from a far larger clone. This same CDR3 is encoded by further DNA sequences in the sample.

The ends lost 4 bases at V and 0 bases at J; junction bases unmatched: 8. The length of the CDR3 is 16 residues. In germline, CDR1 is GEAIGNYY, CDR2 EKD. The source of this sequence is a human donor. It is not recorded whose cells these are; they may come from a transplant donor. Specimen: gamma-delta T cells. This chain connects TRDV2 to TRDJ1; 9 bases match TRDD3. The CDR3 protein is CACDLLGDSNTDKLIF. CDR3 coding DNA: TGTGCCTGTGATCTACTGGGGGACTCGAACACCGATAAACTCATCTTT.